A selection of T cell receptor beta chains follows, all from one sample in a study of blood T cell repertoires in COVID-19. Only in-frame clones appear in the TCRdb table, and some are missing; sequencing was by immunoSEQ multiplex PCR. This table has approximately 250,000 clones, over 75% appearing once. The sequenced material came from PBMCs or T cells enriched from blood (not recorded which). The receptors were sampled from a woman in her 40s who had been exposed to COVID-19. CDR3s include the opening cysteine and the closing phenylalanine or tryptophan. Each record gives: V gene, J gene, CDR3 protein.

TRBV7-6,TRBJ2-1,CASSLGTAMYNEQFF
TRBV9,TRBJ2-1,CASSVRTVSYNEQFF
TRBV24-1,TRBJ1-5,CATGISGPQHF
TRBV28,TRBJ1-1,CASKETGGTEAFF
TRBV10-3,TRBJ2-2,CAISLETANTGELFF
TRBV12-3/TRBV12-4,TRBJ1-2,CASTPWEGAGYTF
TRBV29-1,TRBJ2-1,CSVEDLEREASYNEQFF
TRBV20-1,TRBJ2-3,CSASTSGGILFSDTQYF
TRBV5-1,TRBJ2-2,CASSSRQPRGTGELFF
TRBV6-4,TRBJ1-2,CASSPLGQVEVGGYTF
TRBV24-1,TRBJ2-1,CATSDLSAGGGNNEQFF
TRBV14,TRBJ2-1,CASSQVGLAEQFF
TRBV6-5,TRBJ1-2,CASSRGQVRYGYTF
TRBV27,TRBJ2-2,CASSLLWQQGRGAVF
TRBV27,TRBJ2-7,CASSLREYYEQYF
TRBV11-3,TRBJ2-1,CASSIGTSENNEQFF
TRBV9,TRBJ1-1,CASSSGLDVQNTEAFF
TRBV19,TRBJ2-1,CASSLGEGYNEQFF
TRBV27,TRBJ1-5,CASSLGQGSNQPQHF
TRBV30,TRBJ1-5,CAWGQNNQPQHF
TRBV12-5,TRBJ1-1,CASGMTGGTEAFF
TRBV4-1,TRBJ2-2,CASSQVVGGGELFF
TRBV27,TRBJ1-2,CASSTRQGNYGYTF
TRBV6-5,TRBJ2-1,CASRPSGSGFDEQFF
TRBV24-1,TRBJ2-1,CATSDLGSGRASLDEQFF
TRBV9,TRBJ2-3,CASSLSGTGSTDTQYF
TRBV27,TRBJ1-5,CASRPGTSLSNQPQHF
TRBV15,TRBJ2-3,CATSRDPDLGRGGDDTQYF
TRBV3-1/TRBV3-2,TRBJ2-7,CASSWTGSISYEQYF
TRBV10-3,TRBJ1-1,CAIGQEANTEAFF
TRBV30,TRBJ1-5,CACTGTRGYQPQHF
TRBV7-8,TRBJ2-1,CASSIRGGQGAFTQFF
TRBV19,TRBJ1-5,CASYRQGSSQPQHF
TRBV5-6,TRBJ1-2,CASSLLRQAYGYTF
TRBV6-2/TRBV6-3,TRBJ2-1,CASSWAWAQTAYNEQFF
TRBV7-2,TRBJ1-5,CASSLGQGNRPQHF
TRBV6-5,TRBJ2-7,CASRYRGRRGEQYF
TRBV7-9,TRBJ1-3,CASSLNSGGYGNTIYF
TRBV28,TRBJ1-3,CASSSNQGQLNTIYF
TRBV6-5,TRBJ1-6,CASRSLTGNNSPLHF
TRBV14,TRBJ2-7,CASSQENRDTQFF
TRBV7-3,TRBJ1-1,CASSFTVNTEAFF
TRBV7-2,TRBJ2-1,CASSFSGQDHNEQFF
TRBV11-2,TRBJ1-1,CASSLALGQGATEAFF